The text below deals with one TCR beta chain. The data were taken from a study of blood T cell repertoires in COVID-19. Turning to the study itself: COVID-19 samples, acute and convalescent, were from the United States, Italy and Spain. PBMCs, B-cell-depleted T cells, or T cells were the source of the cDNA or gDNA that made up the material.

The CDR3 has 16 residues. Seattle enrolled patients during active infection and tracked them longitudinally. Original data processing: Estimation of nucleated cell counts relied on the amplification of reference gene primers. Libraries were prepared by immunoSEQ multiplex PCR; TCRdb keeps only in-frame clonotypes and omits some of them. V and J calls and clone size are given by that table; D and trimming were obtained from the DNA. The table records some 240,000 clones, around 90% of them present only once. Sequenced sample: peripheral blood. The chain carries TRBV21-1 and TRBJ1-5; TRBD1 was called by the table and not checked on the DNA. TRBV21-1 has pseudogene status. The receptor was derived from an older woman with COVID-19, enrolled during active disease. The CDR3 sequence is CASSKERTGVEQPQHF. The CDR3 region has the DNA TGTGCCAGCAGCAAAGAGAGGACAGGGGTCGAGCAGCCCCAGCATTTT.